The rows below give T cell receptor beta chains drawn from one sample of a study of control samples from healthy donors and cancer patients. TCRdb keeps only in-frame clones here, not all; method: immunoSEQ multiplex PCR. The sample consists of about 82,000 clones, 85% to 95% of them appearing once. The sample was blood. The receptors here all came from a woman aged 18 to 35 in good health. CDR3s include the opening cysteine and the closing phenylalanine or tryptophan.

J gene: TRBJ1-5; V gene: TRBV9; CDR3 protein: CASSVDRDQPQHF
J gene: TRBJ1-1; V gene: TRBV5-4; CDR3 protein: CASSNPDRDEAFF
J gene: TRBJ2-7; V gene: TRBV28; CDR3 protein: CASSTAGGIYEQYF
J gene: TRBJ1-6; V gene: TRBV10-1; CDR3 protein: CASGHGDSPLHF
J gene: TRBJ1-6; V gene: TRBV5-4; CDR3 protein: CASSRTGFLGSPLHF
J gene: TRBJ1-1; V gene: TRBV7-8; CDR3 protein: CASSLLRQENTEAFF
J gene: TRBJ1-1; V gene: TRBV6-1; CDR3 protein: CASSEWVADRNTEAFF
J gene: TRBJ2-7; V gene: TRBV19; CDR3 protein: CASSIGQHYEQYF
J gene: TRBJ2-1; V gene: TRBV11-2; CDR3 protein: CASSVGLAGFDLEQFF
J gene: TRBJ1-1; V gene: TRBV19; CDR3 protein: CASSIDPNGYTEAFF
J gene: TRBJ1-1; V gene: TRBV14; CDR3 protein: CASSQDGGRAAEAFF
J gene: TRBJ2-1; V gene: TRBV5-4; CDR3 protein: CASSSGLESYNEQFF
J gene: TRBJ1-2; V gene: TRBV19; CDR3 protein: CASSTLLDRVYGYTF
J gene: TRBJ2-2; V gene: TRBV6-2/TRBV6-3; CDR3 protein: CASSYSHTGELFF
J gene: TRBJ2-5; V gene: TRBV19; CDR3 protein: CASSIGASGSSETQYF
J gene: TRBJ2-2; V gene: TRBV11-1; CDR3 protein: CASSPWGSAGTGELFF
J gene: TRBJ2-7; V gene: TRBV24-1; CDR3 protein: CATSDPLGQGSEQYF
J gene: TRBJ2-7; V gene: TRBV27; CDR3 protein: CASSPWGTSGGYEQYF
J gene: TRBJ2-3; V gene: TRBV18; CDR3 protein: CASSPAAKGLADTQYF
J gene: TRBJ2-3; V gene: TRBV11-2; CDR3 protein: CASSETRLAGGVTDTQYF
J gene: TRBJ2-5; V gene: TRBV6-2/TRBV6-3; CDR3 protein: CASSFSETQYF
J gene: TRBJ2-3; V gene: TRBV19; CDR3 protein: CASSTPSGQPSTDTQYF
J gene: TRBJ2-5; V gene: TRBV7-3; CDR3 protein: CASSSTGFGETQYF
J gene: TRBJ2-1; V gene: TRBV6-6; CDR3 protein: CASRDRDNEQFF
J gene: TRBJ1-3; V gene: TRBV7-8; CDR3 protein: CASSLIVPSSGNTIYF
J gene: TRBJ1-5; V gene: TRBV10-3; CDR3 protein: CAISEMGLGDQPQHF
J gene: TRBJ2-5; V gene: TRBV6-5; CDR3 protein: CASSYSGGPRGETQYF
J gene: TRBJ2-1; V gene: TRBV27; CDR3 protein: CASSPGWSGRGNEQFF
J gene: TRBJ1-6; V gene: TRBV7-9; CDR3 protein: CASTPRGVFNSPLHF
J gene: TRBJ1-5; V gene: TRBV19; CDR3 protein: CASTQARGGDQPQHF
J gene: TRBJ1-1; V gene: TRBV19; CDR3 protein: CASQGAGTEAFF
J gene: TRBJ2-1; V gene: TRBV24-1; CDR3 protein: CATSDPDRGFNEQFF
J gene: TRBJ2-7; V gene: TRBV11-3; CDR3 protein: CASSLGGTADYEQYF
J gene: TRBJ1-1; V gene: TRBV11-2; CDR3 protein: CASSSPLDHEAFF
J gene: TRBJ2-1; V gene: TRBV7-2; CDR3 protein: CASSPGGGRSYNEQFF
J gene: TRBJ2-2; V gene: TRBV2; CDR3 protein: CASHLGYPTGELFF
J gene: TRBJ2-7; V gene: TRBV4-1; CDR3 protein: CASSQGGLYEQYF
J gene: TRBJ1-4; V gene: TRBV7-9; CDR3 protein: CASSLILAENEKLFF
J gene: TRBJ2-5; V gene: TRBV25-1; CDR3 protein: CASSEFFRAQETQYF
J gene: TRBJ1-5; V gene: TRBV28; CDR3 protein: CASSLSLSNQPQHF
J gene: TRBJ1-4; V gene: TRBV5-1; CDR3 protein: CASSTGQGLATNEKLFF
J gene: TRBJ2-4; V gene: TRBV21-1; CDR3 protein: CASSKSSGRARGNIQYF
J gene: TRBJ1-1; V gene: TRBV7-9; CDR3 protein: CASIKQGGTEAFF
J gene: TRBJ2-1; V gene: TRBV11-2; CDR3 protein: CASSYNEQFF
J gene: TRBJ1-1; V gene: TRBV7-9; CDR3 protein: CASSLDSGTEAFF
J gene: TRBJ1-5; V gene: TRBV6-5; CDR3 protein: CASGQGIGQPQHF
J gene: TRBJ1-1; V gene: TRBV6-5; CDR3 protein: CASIKPGNTEAFF